This TCR beta chain was documented in a study of T cells after yellow fever vaccination. As TCR cDNA was made by 5'RACE template switching, a universal primer site and UMIs were added. TCRdb called the 5' RACE reads again in MiXCR, with one record for every CDR3 protein. The profile shows a few hundred thousand distinct CDR3 sequences, 4% of them singletons. This clonotype has more than one count but fewer than ten. This TCR derives from a man aged 18 to 30 who received the YFV17D yellow fever vaccine. The specimen was PBMCs, collected 5 days after the yellow fever booster vaccination.

The CDR3 DNA sequence: TGTGCCAGCAGTTTTGGAGAACAGGGAGGCTACGAGCAGTACTTC. This codes for CASSFGEQGGYEQYF. V is TRBV28 and J is TRBJ2-7, with D perhaps TRBD1 or TRBD2 (6 bases each). This CDR3 has 15 residues. Germline lookup yields CDR1 MDHEN and CDR2 SYDVKM. V lost 3 bases and J 3 bases, leaving 15 bases between the germline ends. Complete variable domain (other parts from reference TRBV28 and TRBJ2-7): DVKVTQSSRYLVKRTGEKVFLECVQDMDHENMFWYRQDPGLGLRLIYFSYDVKMKEKGDIPEGYSVSREKKERFSLILESASTNQTSMYLCASSFGEQGGYEQYFGPGTRLTVT.